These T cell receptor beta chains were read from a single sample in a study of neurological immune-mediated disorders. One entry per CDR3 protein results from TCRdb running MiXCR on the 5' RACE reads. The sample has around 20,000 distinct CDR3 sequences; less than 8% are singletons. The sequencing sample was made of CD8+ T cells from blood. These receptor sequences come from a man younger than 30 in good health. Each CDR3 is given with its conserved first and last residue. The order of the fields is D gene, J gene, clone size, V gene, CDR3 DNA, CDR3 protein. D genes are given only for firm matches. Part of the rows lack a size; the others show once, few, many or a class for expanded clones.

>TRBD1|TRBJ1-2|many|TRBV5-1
TGCGCCAGCAGCTTGGTGGCCGCAGGGGGCGAAGGCTACACCTTC
CASSLVAAGGEGYTF
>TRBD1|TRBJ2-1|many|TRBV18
TGTGCCAGCTCACCAGACAGGGGTGGGTACAATGAGCAGTTCTTC
CASSPDRGGYNEQFF
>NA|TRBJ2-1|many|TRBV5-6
TGTGCCAGCAGCTTGTGGGGCTCCTACAATGAGCAGTTCTTC
CASSLWGSYNEQFF
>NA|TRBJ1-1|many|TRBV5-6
TGTGCCAGCAGCTACTCGGGGTATAGTACTGAAGCTTTCTTT
CASSYSGYSTEAFF
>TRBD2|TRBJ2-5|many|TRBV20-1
TGCAGTGCTAGAGCTCACGCACCTCTAGCGGGGGGGCAGAAGACCCAGTACTTC
CSARAHAPLAGGQKTQYF
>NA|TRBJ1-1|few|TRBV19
TGTGCCAGTAGTATAGAGGGCCCGATGGCTTTCTTT
CASSIEGPMAFF
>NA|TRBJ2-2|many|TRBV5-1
TGCGCCAGCAGCGGCGGGACATCAGGGGAGCTGTTTTTT
CASSGGTSGELFF
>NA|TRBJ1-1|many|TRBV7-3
TGTGCCAGCAGCTTAGGGGGAGGGGCCGAAGCTTTCTTT
CASSLGGGAEAFF
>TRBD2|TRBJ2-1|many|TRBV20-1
TGCAGTGCTGAAGCGGGGCGATCCTACAATGAGCAGTTCTTC
CSAEAGRSYNEQFF
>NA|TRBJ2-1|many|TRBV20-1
TGCAGTGACGGCGGTCCCTCGGACAATGAGCAGTTCTTC
CSDGGPSDNEQFF
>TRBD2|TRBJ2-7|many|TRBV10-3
TGTGCCATCAGTGAGACTAGCGGGGGGGCCTACGAGCAGTACTTC
CAISETSGGAYEQYF
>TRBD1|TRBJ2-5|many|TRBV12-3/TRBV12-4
TGTGCCAGCAGTACAGGGGTAATGGAGACCCAGTACTTC
CASSTGVMETQYF
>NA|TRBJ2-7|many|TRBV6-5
TGTGCCAGCAGTTACTCGATGGGCGCACCATACGAGCAGTACTTC
CASSYSMGAPYEQYF
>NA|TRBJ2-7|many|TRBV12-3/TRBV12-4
TGTGCCAGCAGTCCCTACAGGGTCTCCTACGAGCAGTACTTC
CASSPYRVSYEQYF
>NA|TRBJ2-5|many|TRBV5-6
TGTGCCAGCAGCCCAGTCGGAGAGACCCAGTACTTC
CASSPVGETQYF
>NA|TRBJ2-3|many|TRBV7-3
TGTGCCAGCAGCTCTTTGGGCACAGATACGCAGTATTTT
CASSSLGTDTQYF
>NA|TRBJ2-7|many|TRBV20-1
TGCAGTGCTCTGGACAGCGATAGCTCCTACGAGCAGTACTTC
CSALDSDSSYEQYF
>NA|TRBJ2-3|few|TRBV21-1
TGTGCCAGCAGCAAAGACAGGGTGCGAGATACGCAGTATTTT
CASSKDRVRDTQYF
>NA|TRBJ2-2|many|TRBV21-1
TGTGCCAGCAGCAAGTTTGAGGGGGACACCGGGGAGCTGTTTTTT
CASSKFEGDTGELFF
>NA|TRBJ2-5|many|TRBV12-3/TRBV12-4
TGTGCCAGCAGTTTAGCGCCGGCTAGCTATGATTGGGAGACCCAGTACTTC
CASSLAPASYDWETQYF
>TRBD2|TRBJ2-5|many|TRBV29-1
TGCAGCGTTGTTTTTCGACTAGCGGGAACCATCCAAGAGACCCAGTACTTC
CSVVFRLAGTIQETQYF
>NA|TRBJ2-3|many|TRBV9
TGTGCCAGCAGCGCCACAGATACGCAGTATTTT
CASSATDTQYF
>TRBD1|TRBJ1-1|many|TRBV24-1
TGTGCCACCAGTGATCCTGGACAGGCCGGGGAAGCTTTCTTT
CATSDPGQAGEAFF
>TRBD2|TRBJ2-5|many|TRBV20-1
TGCAGTGCTAGAAGCTCCGGCGCACTAGCGGGGCGGACGGGGACCCAGTACTTC
CSARSSGALAGRTGTQYF
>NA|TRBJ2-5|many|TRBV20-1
TGCAGTGCGCGGAGTTACTTCCAAGAGACCCAGTACTTC
CSARSYFQETQYF
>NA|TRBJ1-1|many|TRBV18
TGTGCCAGCTCACCGCGGCCGAAGATCAACACTGAAGCTTTCTTT
CASSPRPKINTEAFF
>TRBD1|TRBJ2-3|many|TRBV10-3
TGTGCCATCAGTAGACAGGGAAGCTCCGATACGCAGTATTTT
CAISRQGSSDTQYF
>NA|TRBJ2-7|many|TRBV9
TGTGCCAGCAGCTCGGGGGCGGGGAGCAGCTCCTACGAGCAGTACTTC
CASSSGAGSSSYEQYF
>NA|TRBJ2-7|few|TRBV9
TGTGCCAGCAGCACCGGGGACGGCTCCTACGAGCAGTACTTC
CASSTGDGSYEQYF
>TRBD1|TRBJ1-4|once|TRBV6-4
TGTGCCAGCAGTGACCGGTACAGGGGTGCCACTAATGAAAAACTGTTTTTT
CASSDRYRGATNEKLFF
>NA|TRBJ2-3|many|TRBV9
TGTGCCAGCAGCGGACTCACAGATACGCAGTATTTT
CASSGLTDTQYF
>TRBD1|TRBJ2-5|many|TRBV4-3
TGCGCCAGCAGCCCCCTGAAGGGGACAGCAAGCCAAGAGACCCAGTACTTC
CASSPLKGTASQETQYF
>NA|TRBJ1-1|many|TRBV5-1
TGCGCCAGCAGCTTGGCCGGGACCCAGGAAGCTTTCTTT
CASSLAGTQEAFF
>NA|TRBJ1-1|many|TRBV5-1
TGCGCCAGCAGCACAGCTGGGGGGTACGCTGAAGCTTTCTTT
CASSTAGGYAEAFF
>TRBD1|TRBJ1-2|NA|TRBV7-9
TGTGCCAGCAGCTTACCGACAGGGGGCTTCTATGGCTACACCTTC
CASSLPTGGFYGYTF
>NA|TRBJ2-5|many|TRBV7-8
TGTGCCAGCCAGCTTATACCTCAGCAAGAGACCCAGTACTTC
CASQLIPQQETQYF
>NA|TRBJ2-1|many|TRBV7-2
TGTGCCAGCAGCTTCACAGAAGTCCCCTACAATGAGCAGTTCTTC
CASSFTEVPYNEQFF
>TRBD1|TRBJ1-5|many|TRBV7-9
TGTGCCAGCAGCTTAGGGGGAGGGGGCCAGCCCCAGCATTTT
CASSLGGGGQPQHF
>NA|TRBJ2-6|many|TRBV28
TGTGCCAGCAGTTCCACAAGATCTGGGGCCAACGTCCTGACTTTC
CASSSTRSGANVLTF
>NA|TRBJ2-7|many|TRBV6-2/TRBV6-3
TGTGCCAGCAGTTCGCCGTCGCGGGGGCACTCCTACGAGCAGTACTTC
CASSSPSRGHSYEQYF
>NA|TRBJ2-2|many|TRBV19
TGTGCCAGTAGTATGGGACCCCCCACCGGGGAGCTGTTTTTT
CASSMGPPTGELFF
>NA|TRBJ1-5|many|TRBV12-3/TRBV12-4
TGTGCCAGCAGTGCTGGCTACAGCCGAAATCAGCCCCAGCATTTT
CASSAGYSRNQPQHF
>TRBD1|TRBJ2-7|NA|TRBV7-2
TGTGCCAGCAGCCTCCGGGACAGTCGGGCCGAGCAGTACTTC
CASSLRDSRAEQYF
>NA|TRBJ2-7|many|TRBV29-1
TGCAGCGTCGCCGAACGGACAAGTTTTGAGCAGTACTTC
CSVAERTSFEQYF
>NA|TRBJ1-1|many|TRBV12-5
TGTGCTAGTGGTTTCCCAGGGGCTGAAGCTTTCTTT
CASGFPGAEAFF
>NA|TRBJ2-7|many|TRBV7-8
TGTGCCAGCAGCTTAGTCGACGAGCAGTACTTC
CASSLVDEQYF
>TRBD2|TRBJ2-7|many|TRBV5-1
TGCGCCAGCAGCGGGGGTAGCGGGGGCGACATCTACGAGCAGTACTTC
CASSGGSGGDIYEQYF
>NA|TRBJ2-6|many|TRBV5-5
TGTGCCAGCAGCCCCTCTGCCACCTCTGGGGCCAACGTCCTGACTTTC
CASSPSATSGANVLTF
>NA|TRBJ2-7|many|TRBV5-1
TGCGCCAGCAGCTTAGCCGGGTTCTACGAGCAGTACTTC
CASSLAGFYEQYF
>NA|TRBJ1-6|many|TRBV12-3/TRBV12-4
TGTGCCAGCAGTTTCCCTGCAGGCCGAGGGAATTCACCCCTCCACTTT
CASSFPAGRGNSPLHF
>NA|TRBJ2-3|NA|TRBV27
TGTGCCAGCAGTTGGACTATAGCGGATACGCAGTATTTT
CASSWTIADTQYF
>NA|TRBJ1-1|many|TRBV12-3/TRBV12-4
TGTGCCAGCAGTCTGACCTGGGGAGCTGGTGAAGCTTTCTTT
CASSLTWGAGEAFF
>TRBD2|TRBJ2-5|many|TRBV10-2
TGCGCCAGCAGTGACGAGTCACCACTAGCGGGGCAAGAGACCCAGTACTTC
CASSDESPLAGQETQYF
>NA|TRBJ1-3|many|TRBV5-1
TGCGCCAGCAGCTTTGACACCATATATTTT
CASSFDTIYF
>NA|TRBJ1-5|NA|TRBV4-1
TGCGCCAGCAGCCAAGACATGCGCAATCAGCCCCAGCATTTT
CASSQDMRNQPQHF
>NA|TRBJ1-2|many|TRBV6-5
TGTGCCAGCAGTTACAGTGCAGGACCCGACCGCGCTGGCTACACCTTC
CASSYSAGPDRAGYTF
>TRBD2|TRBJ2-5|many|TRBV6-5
TGTGCCAGCAGTTCCCCCTTGACTAGCGGGGACCCCCAAGAGACCCAGTACTTC
CASSSPLTSGDPQETQYF
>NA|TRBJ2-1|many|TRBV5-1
TGCGCCAGCAGCTCCGGGATAAAGGGATACAATGAGCAGTTCTTC
CASSSGIKGYNEQFF